This T cell receptor (beta chain) was profiled in a study of a mutant IDH1 vaccine in newly diagnosed glioma. Study details: Sex distribution of treated patients was roughly 60% male and about 38% female; mean age was around 40 years. Overall study results and limits: Seemingly, top peripheral T cell clonotype changes bore no relation to pseudoprogression.

TCRdb's copy holds only in-frame clones and misses some; the assay was immunoSEQ multiplex PCR. The sample lists some 90,000 clones, more than 65% occurring once. V was shortened by 4 bases and J by 5 bases, with 11 bases between the two germline ends. The germline CDR1 and CDR2 sequences are SGHVS and FQNEAQ. The CDR3 sequence is 13 residues long. Time point described: baseline, week 1 (first vaccination visit). Treatment described: pre-vaccination baseline after standard-of-care therapy. New WHO grade 3 or 4 astrocytomas that were IDH1-mutant and ATRX-lost occurred in the donors. Notes on this clone: Its specificity is not known.

The sequence came from a man aged 35-49 years with glioma. Some clones in this sample may be carry-over from other donors' samples. The chain joins TRBV7-8 to TRBJ2-5; D unresolved. This material consisted of PBMCs, taken from a glioma patient treated with radiotherapy, temozolomide or both. The CDR3, as DNA: TGTGCCAGCAGCTCCTGGACCGGTGAGACCCAGTACTTC. Amino acids: CASSSWTGETQYF.